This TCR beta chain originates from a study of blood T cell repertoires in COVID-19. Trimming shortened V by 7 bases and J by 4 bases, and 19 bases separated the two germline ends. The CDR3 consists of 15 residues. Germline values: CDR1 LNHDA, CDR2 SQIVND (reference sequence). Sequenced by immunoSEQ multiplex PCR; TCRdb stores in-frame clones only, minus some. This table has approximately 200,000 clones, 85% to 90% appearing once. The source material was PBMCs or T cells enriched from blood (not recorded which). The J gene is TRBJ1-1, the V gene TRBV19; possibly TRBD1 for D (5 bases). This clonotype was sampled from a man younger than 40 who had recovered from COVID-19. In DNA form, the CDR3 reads TGTGCCAGTATCCTCGGGGGGAGCGGGACCACTGAAGCTTTCTTT. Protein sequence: CASILGGSGTTEAFF.